Listed below are T cell receptor beta chains from one sample, sequenced in a study of cytomegalovirus exposure and HLA in healthy donors. The method was immunoSEQ multiplex PCR; TCRdb's version includes in-frame clones alone and lacks a portion of them. The sample records 120,000 or so clones, over 85% being singletons. The specimen sequenced was PBMCs. The receptors come from a woman between 18 and 29 years old in good health and CMV-seronegative. CDR3s leave out the opening cysteine and the closing phenylalanine or tryptophan.

V gene: TRBV28; CDR3 protein: ASRHSDRGGQPQH
V gene: TRBV19; CDR3 protein: ASRTGPGANVLT
V gene: TRBV4-1; CDR3 protein: ASSQDRTGVTTNEKLF
V gene: TRBV27; CDR3 protein: ASRRTGGDEETQY
V gene: TRBV28; CDR3 protein: ASSLGSSGGPEAF
V gene: TRBV18; CDR3 protein: ASSLRGQGRSDTQY
V gene: TRBV18; CDR3 protein: ASSPSDRQYNSPLH
V gene: TRBV9; CDR3 protein: ASSVATGGAGEDEQY
V gene: TRBV19; CDR3 protein: ASSIHNSYEQY
V gene: TRBV27; CDR3 protein: ASSKRTSSYEQY
V gene: TRBV4-2; CDR3 protein: ASSQGTGGNYGYT
V gene: TRBV29-1; CDR3 protein: SVAGTLYNEQF
V gene: TRBV20-1; CDR3 protein: SARQGYTIY
V gene: TRBV6-5; CDR3 protein: ASSYSPRGTGELF
V gene: TRBV11-2; CDR3 protein: ASSLAPRTGGFNGYT
V gene: TRBV4-1; CDR3 protein: ASSQELALTSRSSGYGYT
V gene: TRBV27; CDR3 protein: ASSLSKLAGGNEQF
V gene: TRBV11-3; CDR3 protein: ASSLEIHSGQY
V gene: TRBV4-2; CDR3 protein: ASSQEWRGVLDTQY
V gene: TRBV25-1; CDR3 protein: ASSPYNEQF
V gene: TRBV2; CDR3 protein: ASSRTGQITDTQY
V gene: TRBV27; CDR3 protein: ASSQFEGGGPYEQY
V gene: TRBV2; CDR3 protein: ASSAGRAYTGYEQY
V gene: TRBV6-1; CDR3 protein: ASSEGEGYYGYT
V gene: TRBV14; CDR3 protein: ASSLVTGVNYGYT
V gene: TRBV13; CDR3 protein: ASSDSAGGRSYGYT
V gene: TRBV28; CDR3 protein: ASRSGSGSYEQY
V gene: TRBV10-3; CDR3 protein: ATSVRSGLAVGGNEQF
V gene: TRBV19; CDR3 protein: ASSISSGAGLYEQY
V gene: TRBV5-6; CDR3 protein: ASSLASGVPGEQF
V gene: TRBV30; CDR3 protein: AWSARGDEQY
V gene: TRBV9; CDR3 protein: ASSVGGSSSGANVLT
V gene: TRBV6-5; CDR3 protein: ASILSGGALSEQF
V gene: TRBV27; CDR3 protein: ASSFHDRGTGYT
V gene: TRBV6-1; CDR3 protein: ASKTYDSSSGELF
V gene: TRBV27; CDR3 protein: ASSPNARGADNEQF
V gene: TRBV18; CDR3 protein: ASSPNQGNNSPLH
V gene: TRBV30; CDR3 protein: AWSALAEGTSTDTQY
V gene: TRBV9; CDR3 protein: ASSVMIRDEQY
V gene: TRBV19; CDR3 protein: ASSIEGSGHNIQY
V gene: TRBV2; CDR3 protein: ASSPRGFPNQPQH
V gene: TRBV25-1; CDR3 protein: ASSAVIPNEQF
V gene: TRBV11-2; CDR3 protein: ASSSLQGGYEQY
V gene: TRBV30; CDR3 protein: AWSKDRNSPLH
V gene: TRBV4-3; CDR3 protein: ASSQGVDRASGNTIY
V gene: TRBV14; CDR3 protein: ASSPDRFEAF
V gene: TRBV7-2; CDR3 protein: ASSFYRDSPYEQY
V gene: TRBV14; CDR3 protein: ASSQGGVQVQPQH
V gene: TRBV27; CDR3 protein: ASSSGTSGIETQY
V gene: TRBV5-1; CDR3 protein: ASSLATSNTGELF
V gene: TRBV5-1; CDR3 protein: ASSSRQEETQY
V gene: TRBV16; CDR3 protein: ASSHLTGEVYEQY
V gene: TRBV5-1; CDR3 protein: ASSLGTSETQY
V gene: TRBV7-2; CDR3 protein: ASSLRSGSGRSTDTQY
V gene: TRBV19; CDR3 protein: ASSITGTASYGYT
V gene: TRBV19; CDR3 protein: ASSTRFGQGPHEQY
V gene: TRBV11-2; CDR3 protein: ASSISSGGEQY
V gene: TRBV7-3; CDR3 protein: ASSSGTAYGYT
V gene: TRBV15; CDR3 protein: ATSRDYGGSTGDTQY